This T cell receptor beta chain comes out of a study of blood T cell repertoires in COVID-19. About the research overall: The cDNA or gDNA used as material had been derived from T cells, B-cell-depleted T cells, or PBMCs.

Assay: immunoSEQ multiplex PCR; the TCRdb copy retains only in-frame clones and omits some. The table shows about 470,000 clones, with roughly nine tenths occurring only once. This clone was recorded only once. The V end lost 2 bases, the J end lost 4 bases, and 12 bases lay between the germline ends. CDR1 and CDR2 from the germline V gene are SGHRS and YFSETQ. The CDR3 is 14 amino acids. The chain combines TRBV5-1 with TRBJ1-1, with no clear D. This TCR came from a woman aged 18-35 years who had recovered from COVID-19. Material: PBMCs or T cells enriched from blood (not recorded which). This chain's CDR3 is CASSFGRGPTEAFF. The CDR3 DNA follows: TGCGCCAGCAGCTTCGGACGGGGTCCCACTGAAGCTTTCTTT.